This T cell receptor (beta chain) was obtained from a study of T cells in Graves' hyperthyroidism and ophthalmopathy. Study observations and caveats: Ophthalmopathy got predicted by the model a median approximately six months before its onset. Expanded thyroid clonotypes (above 0.001) were mostly also found in blood.

This clonotype was seen many times. Antigen: not known. Fresh 10 ml peripheral blood yielded PBMCs. The CDR3 sequence is 18 residues long. Germline assignment: CDR1 SGHTA and CDR2 FQGNSA. The V segment lost 5 bases and the J segment 3 bases; nucleotides outside the gene matches: 12. Using RNA transcripts as the source, TCR beta CDR3 regions were amplified. First-round RT-PCR with HTBI primers amplified the TCR CDR3 region. A single record per CDR3 protein comes from TCRdb applying MiXCR to the multiplex PCR reads. The table records about 350,000 distinct CDR3 sequences, approximately 15% of them present only once.

The chain employs TRBV7-2 and TRBJ2-3; TRBD2 aligns across 12 bases. Material: blood. This receptor was identified in a woman in her 30s with Graves' hyperthyroidism. DNA for the CDR3: TGTGCCAGCAGCCTACGGGGGCCGACTAGCGGGAGAACAGATACGCAGTATTTT. As protein: CASSLRGPTSGRTDTQYF.